A single sample gave rise to the 2 T cell receptor beta chains below, sequenced in a study of shared clonotypes between healthy human individuals (TCRdb year 2020). Receptor amplification or capture employed the immunoSEQ multiplex PCR assay. Sourced from immuneACCESS, this table was stored by TCRdb with only in-frame sequences that have V and J called. A share of the clones is absent; for the studies checked, an unresolved V gene accounts for under half, and the remainder has no known explanation. Within this sample are some 2.4 million clones, with 93% of them counted one time only. The ten largest make up about 0.38% of the sample. Sequenced material: naive CD4+ T cells from PBMCs. The sample's cell subset or site, from its label and the paper: CD45RA+ positively selected. The receptors were sampled from a man aged 18 to 29 in good health. Some clones in this sample may be carry-over from other donors' samples.

In the case of this clone: The sample contains more than one DNA sequence encoding this CDR3. The chain links TRBV9 to TRBJ2-7, with 9 bases matching TRBD2. Germline CDR1 reads SGDLS; CDR2 reads YYNGEE. With 0 bases clipped from V and 7 bases from J, the junction kept 2 bases outside the gene matches. The CDR3 is made up of 13 amino acids. This chain's CDR3 is CASSVGLAGEQYF. DNA for the CDR3: TGTGCCAGCAGCGTAGGCCTAGCGGGAGAGCAGTACTTC.

The rearrangement links TRBV7-2 to TRBJ2-7; D remains unclear. Germline assignment: CDR1 SGHTA and CDR2 FQGNSA. Trimming pared 5 bases from V and 7 bases from J, leaving 9 bases between. This CDR3 region has 11 residues. This CDR3 is CASSRRQEQYF. DNA for the CDR3: TGTGCCAGCAGCCGACGTCAAGAGCAGTACTTC.